One sample yielded the 16 T cell receptor beta chains listed below, sequenced in a study of patients and donors after allogeneic stem cell transplantation. TCRdb re-called the RT-PCR reads with MiXCR, one entry per CDR3 protein. The table lists some 150,000 distinct CDR3 sequences, over 35% of them singletons. The sequenced sample consisted of blood, either unsorted or a sorted T cell fraction (not recorded which). These TCRs come from a human donor who was either an allogeneic HSCT recipient or a stem cell or donor lymphocyte infusion donor (not recorded which). It is not recorded whose cells these are; they may come from a transplant donor.

The genes are TRBV6-6 and TRBJ2-1; TRBD2 aligns across 9 bases. Germline trimming cut 5 bases from V and 7 bases from J; bases unmatched to any gene: 15. This CDR3 has 17 amino acids. Germline lookup yields CDR1 MNHNY and CDR2 SVGAGI (reference sequence). CDR3 in amino acids: CASSTGLALTWGNEQFF. CDR3 coding DNA: TGTGCCAGCAGTACTGGACTAGCGTTAACCTGGGGGAATGAGCAGTTCTTC.

The chain employs TRBV6-5 and TRBJ1-4; 9 nucleotides match TRBD1. The germline V gene has CDR1 MNHEY and CDR2 SVGAGI. The CDR3 is made up of 15 amino acids. Trimming at V came to 4 bases and at J to 7 bases, leaving 7 bases not matched to a gene. CDR3 DNA: TGTGCCAGCAGTTCTCTGGGGACAGGGAGTGAAAAACTGTTTTTT. This sequence encodes CASSSLGTGSEKLFF.

The chain has TRBV25-1 and TRBJ2-2; D gene uncertain. This CDR3 comprises 13 residues. Germline-derived CDR1 and CDR2 are MGHDK and SYGVNS. V was shortened by 8 bases and J by 5 bases, with 12 bases between the two germline ends. CDR3 in amino acids: CASSPSATGELFF. CDR3 coding DNA: TGTGCCAGCTCCCCTTCAGCAACCGGGGAGCTGTTTTTT.

The chain employs TRBV10-3 and TRBJ2-3; 8 bases fit TRBD2. CDR3 size: 17 residues. Losses at the gene ends were 5 bases for V and 1 base for J; bases not matched to a gene: 11. The germline V gene has CDR1 ENHRY and CDR2 SYGVKD. CDR3: CAISPGLGNDGTDTQYF. In DNA, the CDR3 is TGTGCCATCAGTCCGGGACTAGGGAACGACGGCACAGATACGCAGTATTTT.

The chain recombines TRBV19 with TRBJ1-1; D uncertain. Germline CDR1 reads LNHDA; CDR2 reads SQIVND (reference sequence). V lost 6 bases and J lost 4, with 9 bases in between. This CDR3 is 12 amino acids long. Here the CDR3 DNA reads TGTGCCAGTAGCGCCATCGGCACTGAAGCTTTCTTT. Amino acid sequence: CASSAIGTEAFF.

This clonotype was recorded a few times. The chain combines TRBV20-1 with TRBJ1-6; TRBD1 is a possible D gene (5 bases). V lost 4 bases and J lost 6, with 13 bases in between. The CDR3 loop spans 14 amino acids. CDR1 is DFQATT, CDR2 SNEGSKA, per germline (reference sequence). Here the CDR3 DNA reads TGCAGTGCTACCGGGACTGGGCCTAATTCACCCCTCCACTTT. Protein: CSATGTGPNSPLHF.

A few counts support this clonotype. V gene TRBV20-1 combines with J gene TRBJ2-7; 9 bases align to TRBD1. This CDR3 spans 13 amino acids. Germline V gene sequence: CDR1 DFQATT, CDR2 SNEGSKA (reference sequence). The V segment lost 5 bases and the J segment 3 bases; nucleotides outside the gene matches: 5. Here the CDR3 reads CSAGDREYYEQYF. The CDR3 nucleotides read TGCAGTGCTGGGGACAGGGAATACTACGAGCAGTACTTC.

J is TRBJ2-7 and V is TRBV2, with D perhaps matching TRBD1 or TRBD2 (6 bases each). The CDR3 has 13 amino acids. V was cut by 6 bases and J by 4 bases, with 13 bases left in between. Per germline, CDR1 SNHLY and CDR2 FYNNEI. This chain's CDR3 is CASRGGLLYEQYV. Here the CDR3 DNA reads TGTGCCAGCAGAGGGGGACTCCTATACGAGCAGTACGTC.

This rearrangement joins TRBV5-1 to TRBJ1-4; 9 bases are shared with TRBD1. This CDR3 region has 15 residues. CDR1 is SGHRS and CDR2 is YFSETQ in the germline V gene. The V and J ends lost 2 bases and 11 bases, in that order; junction bases with no gene match: 10. The CDR3 DNA follows: TGCGCCAGCAGCTTCACGACAGGGGGTTTCGGGAAACTGTTTTTT. Its translation: CASSFTTGGFGKLFF.

This clonotype appeared many times. CDR3 sequence reads: CASSEGTEAFF. In DNA form, the CDR3 reads TGTGCCAGCAGTGAGGGGACTGAAGCTTTCTTT. The V gene is TRBV6-1, the J gene TRBJ1-1; no firm D call. V lost 3 bases and J lost 5, with 4 bases in between. CDR1 is MNHNS, CDR2 SASEGT, per germline. This CDR3 contains 11 residues.

This clonotype was picked up a small number of times. The gene calls are TRBV12-3 or TRBV12-4 and TRBJ1-4; 9 positions agree with TRBD1. Germline trimming cut 6 bases from V and 5 bases from J; bases unmatched to any gene: 7. This CDR3 region has 15 residues. CDR3 nucleotides: TGTGCCAGCAGCCTCTCGACAGGGGGGAATGAAAAACTGTTTTTT. It is translated as CASSLSTGGNEKLFF.

This clonotype was counted only a few times. The rearrangement uses TRBV12-3 or TRBV12-4 and TRBJ1-2; maybe TRBD1 (5 bases). Deletions cut 0 bases from V and 4 bases from J, with 12 bases between. CDR3 length: 15 amino acids. CDR3 in amino acids: CASSLAWAGTYGYTF. CDR3 nucleotide sequence: TGTGCCAGCAGTTTAGCGTGGGCAGGGACCTATGGCTACACCTTC.

The DNA of the CDR3 is TGCAGTGCTAGAGACCCAGGGGGGACCGGGGAGCTGTTTTTT. Its translation: CSARDPGGTGELFF. The J gene is TRBJ2-2, the V gene TRBV20-1; D is possibly TRBD1 (7 bases). V lost 0 bases and J lost 5, with 10 bases in between. Germline-derived CDR1 and CDR2 are DFQATT and SNEGSKA (reference sequence). This CDR3 contains 14 residues.

V is TRBV12-3 or TRBV12-4 and J is TRBJ2-4; tentatively, D is TRBD1 (8 bases). V gave up 5 bases and J gave up 7 bases, with 18 bases separating them. CDR3 length equals 15 residues. CDR3 sequence: CASSPPDREGNIQYF. DNA for the CDR3: TGTGCCAGCAGTCCCCCGGACAGGGAGGGGAACATTCAGTACTTC.

The V call is TRBV5-1, the J call TRBJ1-2, with TRBD1 identical over 9 bases. In germline, CDR1 is SGHRS, CDR2 YFSETQ. The CDR3 sequence is 15 residues long. The trim removed 0 bases at V and 7 bases at J, leaving 7 bases unmatched. CDR3 DNA: TGCGCCAGCAGCTTGGAGGGGACAGGGTCCACTGGCTACACCTTC. This codes for CASSLEGTGSTGYTF.

This chain links TRBV7-3 with TRBJ2-3; TRBD1 might be the D (6 bases). Germline V lookup: CDR1 SGHTA, CDR2 FQGTGA. The V end lost 2 bases, the J end lost 2 bases, and 17 bases lay between the germline ends. The CDR3 runs 17 residues. CDR3 DNA sequence: TGTGCCAGCAGCTTATCCTTCTCAGGGGCGGCCACAGATACGCAGTATTTT. Amino acid sequence: CASSLSFSGAATDTQYF.